This passage covers 26 T cell receptor beta chains from one sample sequenced in a study of blood T cell repertoires in COVID-19. The assay was immunoSEQ multiplex PCR, and TCRdb's table has in-frame clones only and misses some. The data contain some 150,000 clones, about four fifths of them singletons. Sequences were obtained from peripheral blood. The receptors shown here come from a woman between 65 and 79 years old with COVID-19, enrolled during active disease.

The rearrangement joins TRBV5-1 to TRBJ1-3; D gene uncertain. This CDR3 contains 16 residues. Germline V gene sequence: CDR1 SGHRS, CDR2 YFSETQ. V lost 0 bases to trimming and J lost 4 bases, with 14 bases between them. DNA for the CDR3: TGCGCCAGCAGCTTGGGACAAGACATAGGAGGAAACACCATATATTTT. This translates into CASSLGQDIGGNTIYF.

This sequence joins TRBV6-6 and TRBJ2-7; TRBD2 is a possible D gene (6 bases). The germline V gene has CDR1 MNHNY and CDR2 SVGAGI (reference sequence). The CDR3 contains 15 residues. Trimming left V 6 bases short and J 2 bases short, with 17 bases between. The CDR3 coding sequence is TGTGCCAGCAGCCCCCGGGAGAGTAGGACCTACGAGCAGTACTTC. Protein sequence: CASSPRESRTYEQYF.

V is TRBV27 and J is TRBJ2-7, with TRBD1 matching over 7 bases. Germline loops: CDR1 MNHEY, CDR2 SMNVEV (reference sequence). CDR3 length: 13 amino acids. J gave up 3 bases and V 3 bases, and 2 bases lay outside the gene matches. CDR3 sequence reads: CASSFWDSYEQYF. In DNA form, the CDR3 reads TGTGCCAGCAGTTTTTGGGACAGCTACGAGCAGTACTTC.

This sequence joins TRBV27 and TRBJ1-1; no firm D call. Germline values: CDR1 MNHEY, CDR2 SMNVEV (reference sequence). The CDR3 has 14 residues. The ends were cut back, 10 bases at V and 0 bases at J, with 15 bases in the middle. The CDR3 nucleotides are TGTGCCACTAAAACCAATTCGATGAACACTGAAGCTTTCTTT. Its protein is CATKTNSMNTEAFF.

V is TRBV9 and J is TRBJ2-5, with no clear D. Trimming shortened V by 1 base and J by 4 bases, and 14 bases separated the two germline ends. CDR1 and CDR2 (germline): SGDLS, YYNGEE. The CDR3 loop spans 15 amino acids. Here the CDR3 DNA reads TGTGCCAGCAGCGTAAACGGCGCTCAGGCAGAGACCCAGTACTTC. Translation gives CASSVNGAQAETQYF.

V is TRBV7-2 and J is TRBJ1-2, with a weak D call TRBD1 (5 bases). From germline, CDR1 is SGHTA and CDR2 FQGNSA. Between the trimmed V and J ends, which lost 4 bases and 7 bases, there was a span of 10 bases. The CDR3 totals 12 residues. CDR3 protein: CASSSQGFGYTF. The CDR3 bases are TGTGCCAGCAGCTCCCAGGGCTTTGGCTACACCTTC. Together with reference TRBV7-2 and TRBJ1-2, the CDR3 gives the full variable domain: GAGVSQSPSNKVTEKGKDVELRCDPISGHTALYWYRQSLGQGLEFLIYFQGNSAPDKSGLPSDRFSAERTGGSVSTLTIQRTQQEDSAVYLCASSSQGFGYTFGSGTRLTVV.

This chain joins TRBV30 and TRBJ1-2; D might be TRBD1 (5 bases). The CDR3 is 14 residues long. CDR1 and CDR2 (germline): GTSNPN, SVGIG (reference sequence). The V gene lost 4 bases and the J gene lost 3 bases, with 15 bases spanning the gap. The CDR3 sequence is CAWKVGGGDYGYTF. The CDR3 nucleotides read TGTGCCTGGAAGGTTGGGGGAGGAGACTATGGCTACACCTTC.

As DNA, the CDR3 is TGCGCCAGCAGTTTGAGGACAGATAATTCACCCCTCCACTTT. Protein: CASSLRTDNSPLHF. V and J are TRBV5-1 and TRBJ1-6; tentatively, D is TRBD1 (6 bases). This CDR3 has 14 residues. Germline V gene lookup returns CDR1 SGHRS and CDR2 YFSETQ. Trimming shortened V by 5 bases and J by 5 bases, and 11 bases separated the two germline ends. The variable domain in full, completed from reference TRBV5-1 and TRBJ1-6, reads KAGVTQTPRYLIKTRGQQVTLSCSPISGHRSVSWYQQTPGQGLQFLFEYFSETQRNKGNFPGRFSGRQFSNSRSEMNVSTLELGDSALYLCASSLRTDNSPLHFGNGTRLTVT.

This clone was observed a single time. The chain recombines TRBV2 with TRBJ1-1, with a possible D match to TRBD1 (5 bases). Per the germline V gene, CDR1 is SNHLY and CDR2 is FYNNEI. The CDR3 runs to 14 residues. The V gene lost 3 bases and the J gene lost 5 bases, with 13 bases spanning the gap. CDR3 DNA sequence: TGTGCCAGCAGTGAGGGGGGATCCGGGACTGAAGCTTTCTTT. Protein product: CASSEGGSGTEAFF.

This sequence joins TRBV30 and TRBJ1-5; 8 bases fit TRBD1. The CDR3 totals 14 residues. Trimming took 1 base from V and 6 from J; bases not matched to a gene: 5. Per germline, CDR1 GTSNPN and CDR2 SVGIG (reference sequence). CDR3 region: CAWSAAGGVQPQHF. Written as DNA, the CDR3 is TGTGCCTGGAGTGCGGCAGGGGGCGTTCAGCCCCAGCATTTT.

J is TRBJ1-1 and V is TRBV6-2 or TRBV6-3; D may be TRBD1 (5 bases). V was shortened by 5 bases and J by 3 bases, with 13 bases between the two germline ends. CDR3 size: 14 residues. In germline, CDR1 is MNHEY, CDR2 SVGEGT. CDR3 in amino acids: CASSTSGGDTEAFF. The CDR3 bases are TGTGCCAGCAGTACGTCCGGGGGGGACACTGAAGCTTTCTTT.

This clone was counted once. The chain combines TRBV29-1 with TRBJ1-2, with a weak D call TRBD1 (6 bases). The germline gives CDR1 SQVTM, CDR2 ANQGSEA. The CDR3 loop spans 14 amino acids. Trimming removed 2 bases at V and 3 bases at J, with 13 bases between. The CDR3 is CSVESDDRYYGYTF. The CDR3 DNA sequence: TGCAGCGTTGAATCAGACGACAGGTACTATGGCTACACCTTC.

The J gene is TRBJ2-2, the V gene TRBV7-3; 8 nucleotides match TRBD2. V dropped 5 bases and J dropped 3; count of bases not matched to a gene: 5. Germline loops: CDR1 SGHTA, CDR2 FQGTGA. The CDR3 has 15 amino acids. The CDR3 region has the DNA TGTGCCAGCAGCACTGAGCGGGGGTACACCGGGGAGCTGTTTTTT. Encoded protein: CASSTERGYTGELFF.

The chain combines TRBV28 with TRBJ1-4; 9 bases agree with TRBD1. J was trimmed by 7 bases and V by 6 bases; bases with no gene match: 9. The CDR3 totals 15 residues. Germline V gene sequence: CDR1 MDHEN, CDR2 SYDVKM. The CDR3 is CASRDRGRVVEKLFF. The CDR3 nucleotides are TGTGCCAGCAGGGACAGGGGTAGGGTGGTTGAAAAACTGTTTTTT. Supplemented by reference TRBV28 and TRBJ1-4, the full variable domain reads DVKVTQSSRYLVKRTGEKVFLECVQDMDHENMFWYRQDPGLGLRLIYFSYDVKMKEKGDIPEGYSVSREKKERFSLILESASTNQTSMYLCASRDRGRVVEKLFFGSGTQLSVL.

V is TRBV14 and J is TRBJ1-5; 7 bases are shared with TRBD1. From germline, CDR1 is SGHDN and CDR2 FVKESK. Trimming took 0 bases from V and 0 from J; bases not matched to a gene: 8. This CDR3 is 18 amino acids long. The DNA for the CDR3 is TGTGCCAGCAGCCAAGATCACAGGGGAATCGATAGCAATCAGCCCCAGCATTTT. Residues: CASSQDHRGIDSNQPQHF. Full variable domain (rest looked up from reference TRBV14 and TRBJ1-5): EAGVTQFPSHSVIEKGQTVTLRCDPISGHDNLYWYRRVMGKEIKFLLHFVKESKQDESGMPNNRFLAERTGGTYSTLKVQPAELEDSGVYFCASSQDHRGIDSNQPQHFGDGTRLSIL.

This chain uses TRBV19 with TRBJ1-5; no reliable D call. CDR3 length: 14 residues. Trimming removed 3 bases from V and 0 bases from J, with 6 bases in between. The germline CDR1 and CDR2 sequences are LNHDA and SQIVND (reference sequence). The CDR3 coding sequence is TGTGCCAGTAGTATTCGCGTTAGCAATCAGCCCCAGCATTTT. It is translated as CASSIRVSNQPQHF.

The rearrangement joins TRBV6-6 to TRBJ1-1; no clear D gene. The germline V and J ends were trimmed by 7 bases and 5 bases, with 17 bases remaining between them. The length of the CDR3 is 14 residues. In germline, CDR1 is MNHNY, CDR2 SVGAGI (reference sequence). The CDR3 loop is CASTPPGPGTEAFF. The CDR3 DNA reads TGTGCCAGCACCCCCCCAGGCCCGGGGACTGAAGCTTTCTTT.

A few counts support this clone. The genes are TRBV19 and TRBJ1-5; weak D call: TRBD1 (5 bases). V lost 3 bases and J 7 bases, leaving 7 bases between the germline ends. The CDR3 covers 12 residues. Germline CDR1 reads LNHDA; CDR2 reads SQIVND (reference sequence). The CDR3 here is CASSMPGQPQHF. CDR3 sequence (DNA): TGTGCCAGTAGTATGCCAGGGCAGCCCCAGCATTTT.

The chain joins TRBV21-1 to TRBJ1-5; TRBD1 is the table's D call, not checked against the DNA. TRBV21-1 is a pseudogene. The CDR3 runs to 15 residues. CDR3 DNA: TGTGCCAGCAGCAAAGGGGCAGGGTGGGTGCTGCCCCAGCATTTT. Translated, it gives CASSKGAGWVLPQHF.

The sample holds a few counts of this clone. DNA for the CDR3: TGTGCCAGCAGCTTATTGGCGGAGAACACTGAAGCTTTCTTT. This gives the protein CASSLLAENTEAFF. The rearrangement links TRBV7-3 to TRBJ1-1; D gene unclear. The V end was cut by 2 bases, the J end by 1 base, with 8 bases between. The CDR3 has 14 amino acids. The V gene's germline CDR1 is SGHTA and CDR2 FQGTGA.

There are a few counts of this clone. The chain employs TRBV20-1 and TRBJ1-6; D gene uncertain. Deletions cut 6 bases from V and 9 bases from J, with 9 bases between. This CDR3 is 11 amino acids long. In germline, CDR1 is DFQATT, CDR2 SNEGSKA (reference sequence). The CDR3 region is CSAKHLSPLHF. In DNA, the CDR3 is TGCAGTGCCAAACATCTTTCACCCCTCCACTTT.

In this sample, this clone turned up a few times. The CDR3 loop is CASSSSGQAEKLFF. The CDR3 DNA reads as TGCGCCAGCAGCTCCTCGGGACAGGCTGAAAAACTGTTTTTT. This chain uses TRBV5-1 with TRBJ1-4, with 8 positions matching TRBD1. Per the germline V gene, CDR1 is SGHRS and CDR2 is YFSETQ. V was clipped by 3 bases and J by 7 bases; unmatched bases: 5. The CDR3 spans 14 residues.

V is TRBV19 and J is TRBJ1-2; the D is unclear. Germline-derived CDR1 and CDR2 are LNHDA and SQIVND (reference sequence). The CDR3 length is 12 residues. Trimming took off 6 bases at V and 8 bases at J, with 13 bases between the two ends. In nucleotides, the CDR3 is TGTGCCAGTAGAAAAGGCCCGGGGGGCTACACCTTC. The encoded protein is CASRKGPGGYTF.

This chain links TRBV13 with TRBJ1-1; D perhaps matches TRBD1 (6 bases). The germline V gene encodes CDR1 PRHDT and CDR2 FYEKMQ (reference sequence). Trimming removed 3 bases at V and 2 bases at J, with 16 bases between. The length of the CDR3 is 16 residues. The CDR3 reads CASSLRQGRGNTEAFF. CDR3 in DNA: TGTGCCAGCAGCTTGCGGCAGGGCAGGGGAAACACTGAAGCTTTCTTT.

The gene calls are TRBV3-1 (or the pseudogene TRBV3-2) and TRBJ1-4; D is possibly TRBD1 (5 bases). V was trimmed by 3 bases and J by 6 bases, leaving 11 bases between them. The CDR3 totals 14 residues. CDR1 and CDR2 (germline): LGHDT, YNNKEL (reference sequence). CDR3 in amino acids: CASSQGGVDEKLFF. The CDR3 DNA reads as TGTGCCAGCAGCCAGGGGGGAGTGGATGAAAAACTGTTTTTT.

A few counts support this clone. The chain employs TRBV11-2 and TRBJ1-3; unclear D gene. The ends were cut back, 2 bases at V and 2 bases at J, with 13 bases in the middle. The germline V gene has CDR1 SGHAT and CDR2 FQNNGV. This CDR3 has 16 amino acids. CDR3 in amino acids: CASSLLSTKTGNTIYF. For the CDR3, the DNA is TGTGCCAGCAGCTTATTATCGACAAAAACTGGAAACACCATATATTTT.